This T cell receptor beta chain is drawn from a study of T cells after yellow fever vaccination. General study findings and limits: The CD4 and CD8 compartments had a small share of their clonotypes in common.

This CDR3 is built from 11 residues. V lost 3 bases, J lost 12 bases, and 11 bases lay in between. This clonotype was found a few times. Its antigen is unidentified. Each CDR3 protein is one row after TCRdb ran MiXCR on the 5' RACE reads. The sample has about 340,000 distinct CDR3 sequences, under 5% seen once. The chain has TRBV12-3 or TRBV12-4 and TRBJ1-1; no reliable D call. The source was PBMCs, collected 5 days after the yellow fever booster vaccination. The origin of this receptor is a man between 18 and 35 years old who received the YFV17D yellow fever vaccine. CDR3 coding DNA: TGTGCCAGCAGTTTGACTTCCCCACCTTTCTTT. Amino acid sequence: CASSLTSPPFF.